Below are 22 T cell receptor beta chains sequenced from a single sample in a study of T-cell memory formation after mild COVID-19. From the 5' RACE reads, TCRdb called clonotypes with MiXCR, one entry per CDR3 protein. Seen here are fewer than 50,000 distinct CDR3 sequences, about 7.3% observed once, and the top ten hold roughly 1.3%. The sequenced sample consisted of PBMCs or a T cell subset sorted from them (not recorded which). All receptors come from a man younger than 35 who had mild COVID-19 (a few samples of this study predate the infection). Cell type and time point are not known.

Here the CDR3 DNA reads TGTGCCAGCAGCTTGCCTCGGTTTGGACATGGGGAGCTGTTTTTT. Its translation: CASSLPRFGHGELFF. The rearrangement joins TRBV7-9 to TRBJ2-2; D is possibly TRBD1 (5 bases). Germline values: CDR1 SEHNR, CDR2 FQNEAQ (reference sequence). The V end was cut by 3 bases, the J end by 8 bases, with 16 bases between. CDR3 length: 15 residues.

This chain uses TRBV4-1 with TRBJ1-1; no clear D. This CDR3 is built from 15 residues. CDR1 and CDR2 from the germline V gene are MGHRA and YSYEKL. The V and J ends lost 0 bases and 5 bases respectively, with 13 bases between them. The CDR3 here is CASSQEVAGGTEAFF. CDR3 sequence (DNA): TGCGCCAGCAGCCAAGAAGTGGCAGGTGGGACTGAAGCTTTCTTT.

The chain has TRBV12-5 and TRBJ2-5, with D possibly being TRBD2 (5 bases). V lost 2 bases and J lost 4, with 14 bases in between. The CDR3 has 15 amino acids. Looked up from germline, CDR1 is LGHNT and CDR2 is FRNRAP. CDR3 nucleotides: TGTGCTAGTGGTTTGTACCGAGGTGGAGGAGAGACCCAGTACTTC. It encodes CASGLYRGGGETQYF.

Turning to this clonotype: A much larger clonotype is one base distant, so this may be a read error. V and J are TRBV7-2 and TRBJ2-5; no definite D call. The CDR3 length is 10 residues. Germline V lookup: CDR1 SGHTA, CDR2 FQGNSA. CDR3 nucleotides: TGTGCCAGCAGCTTCGATGAAACCCGCTTC. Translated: CASSFDETRF.

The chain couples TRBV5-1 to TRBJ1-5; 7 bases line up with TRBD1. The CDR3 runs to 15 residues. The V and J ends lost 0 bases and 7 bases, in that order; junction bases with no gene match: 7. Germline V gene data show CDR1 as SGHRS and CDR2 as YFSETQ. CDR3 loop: CASSLGQGNLQPQHF. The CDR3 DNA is TGCGCCAGCAGCTTGGGACAGGGTAACTTGCAGCCCCAGCATTTT.

The CDR3 DNA sequence: TGCAGCGTTGAAATCAGGGGGAGGTATGGCTACACCTTC. Protein sequence: CSVEIRGRYGYTF. The chain recombines TRBV29-1 with TRBJ1-2; 7 nucleotides agree with TRBD1. Per germline, CDR1 SQVTM and CDR2 ANQGSEA. CDR3 size: 13 residues. Germline trimming cut 2 bases from V and 5 bases from J; bases unmatched to any gene: 5.

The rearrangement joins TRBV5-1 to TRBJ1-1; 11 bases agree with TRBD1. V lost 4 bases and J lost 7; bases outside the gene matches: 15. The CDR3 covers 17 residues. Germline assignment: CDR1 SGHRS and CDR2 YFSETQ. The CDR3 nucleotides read TGCGCCAGCAGCCACCGGTCCGGGACAGGGGGTGATAATGAAGCTTTCTTT. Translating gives CASSHRSGTGGDNEAFF.

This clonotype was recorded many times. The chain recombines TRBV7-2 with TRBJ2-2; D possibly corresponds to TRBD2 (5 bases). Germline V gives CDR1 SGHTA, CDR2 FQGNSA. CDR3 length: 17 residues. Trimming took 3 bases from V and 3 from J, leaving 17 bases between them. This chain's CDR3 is CASSFSLRAADTGELFF. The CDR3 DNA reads TGTGCCAGCAGCTTTAGCCTGAGGGCCGCGGACACCGGGGAGCTGTTTTTT.

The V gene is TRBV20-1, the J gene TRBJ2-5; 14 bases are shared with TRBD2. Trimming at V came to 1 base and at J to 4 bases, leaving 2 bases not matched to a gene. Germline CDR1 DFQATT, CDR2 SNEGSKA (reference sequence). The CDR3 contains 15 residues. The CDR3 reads CSARGTSGGTETQYF. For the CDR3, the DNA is TGCAGTGCTAGAGGGACTAGCGGGGGGACAGAGACCCAGTACTTC.

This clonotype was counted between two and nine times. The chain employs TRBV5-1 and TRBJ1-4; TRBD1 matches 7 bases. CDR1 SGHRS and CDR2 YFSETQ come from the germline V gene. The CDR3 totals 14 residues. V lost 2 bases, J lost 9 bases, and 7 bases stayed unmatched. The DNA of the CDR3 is TGCGCCAGCAGCTTTTCTCAGGACAGGCAAAAACTGTTTTTT. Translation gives CASSFSQDRQKLFF.

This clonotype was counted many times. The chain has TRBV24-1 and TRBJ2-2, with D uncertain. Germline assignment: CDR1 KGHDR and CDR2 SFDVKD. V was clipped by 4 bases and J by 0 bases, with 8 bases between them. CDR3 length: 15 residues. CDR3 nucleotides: TGTGCCACCAGTGACCCAGCCGCGAACACCGGGGAGCTGTTTTTT. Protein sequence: CATSDPAANTGELFF.

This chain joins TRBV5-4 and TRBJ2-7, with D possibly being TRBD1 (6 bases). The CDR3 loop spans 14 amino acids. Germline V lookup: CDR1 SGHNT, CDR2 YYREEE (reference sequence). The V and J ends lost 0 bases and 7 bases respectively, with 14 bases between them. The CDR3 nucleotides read TGTGCCAGCAGCTTGGAGGCAGGGGCAAGGGAGCAGTACTTC. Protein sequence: CASSLEAGAREQYF.

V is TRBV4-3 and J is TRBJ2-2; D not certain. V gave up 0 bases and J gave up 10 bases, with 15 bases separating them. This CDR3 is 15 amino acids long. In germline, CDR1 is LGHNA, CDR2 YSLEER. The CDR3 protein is CASSQDRRVVEELFF. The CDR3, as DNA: TGCGCCAGCAGCCAAGATCGAAGGGTTGTCGAGGAGCTGTTTTTT.

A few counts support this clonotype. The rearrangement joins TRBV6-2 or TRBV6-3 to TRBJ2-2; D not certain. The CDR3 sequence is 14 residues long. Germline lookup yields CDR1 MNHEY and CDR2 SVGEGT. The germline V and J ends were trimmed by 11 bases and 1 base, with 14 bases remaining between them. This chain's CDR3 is CACELGRNTGELFF. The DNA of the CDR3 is TGTGCCTGTGAGCTTGGACGGAACACCGGGGAGCTGTTTTTT.

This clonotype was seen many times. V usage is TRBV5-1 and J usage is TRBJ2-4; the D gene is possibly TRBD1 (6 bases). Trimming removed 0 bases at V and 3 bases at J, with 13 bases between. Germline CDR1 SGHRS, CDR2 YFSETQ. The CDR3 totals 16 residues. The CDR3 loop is CASSLDGFRGKNIQYF. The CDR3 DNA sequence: TGCGCCAGCAGCTTGGATGGTTTCAGGGGCAAAAACATTCAGTACTTC.

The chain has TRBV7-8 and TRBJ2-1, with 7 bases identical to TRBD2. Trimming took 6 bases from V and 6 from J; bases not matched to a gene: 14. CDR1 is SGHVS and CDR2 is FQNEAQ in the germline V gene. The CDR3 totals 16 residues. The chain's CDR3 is CASSGALAVITNEQFF. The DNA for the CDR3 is TGTGCCAGCAGTGGGGCCCTAGCGGTAATTACCAATGAGCAGTTCTTC.

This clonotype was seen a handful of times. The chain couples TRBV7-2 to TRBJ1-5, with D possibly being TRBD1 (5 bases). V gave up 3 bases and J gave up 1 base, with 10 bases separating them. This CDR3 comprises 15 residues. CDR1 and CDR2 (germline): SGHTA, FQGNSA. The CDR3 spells CASSFFWGSNQPQHF. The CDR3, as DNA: TGTGCCAGCAGCTTCTTTTGGGGGAGCAATCAGCCCCAGCATTTT.

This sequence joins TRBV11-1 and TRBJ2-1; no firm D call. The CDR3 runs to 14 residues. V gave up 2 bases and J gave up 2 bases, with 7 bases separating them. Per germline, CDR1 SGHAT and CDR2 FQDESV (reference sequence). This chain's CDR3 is CASSLSRPYNEQFF. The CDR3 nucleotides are TGTGCCAGCAGCTTATCACGTCCCTACAATGAGCAGTTCTTC.

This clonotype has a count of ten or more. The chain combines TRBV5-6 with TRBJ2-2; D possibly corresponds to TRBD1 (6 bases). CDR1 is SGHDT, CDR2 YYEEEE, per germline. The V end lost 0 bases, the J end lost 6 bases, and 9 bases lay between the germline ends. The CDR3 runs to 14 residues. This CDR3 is CASSLEWTAGELFF. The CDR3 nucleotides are TGTGCCAGCAGCTTGGAGTGGACAGCCGGGGAGCTGTTTTTT. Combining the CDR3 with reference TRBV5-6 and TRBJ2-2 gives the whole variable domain DAGVTQSPTHLIKTRGQQVTLRCSPKSGHDTVSWYQQALGQGPQFIFQYYEEEERQRGNFPDRFSGHQFPNYSSELNVNALLLGDSALYLCASSLEWTAGELFFGEGSRLTVL.

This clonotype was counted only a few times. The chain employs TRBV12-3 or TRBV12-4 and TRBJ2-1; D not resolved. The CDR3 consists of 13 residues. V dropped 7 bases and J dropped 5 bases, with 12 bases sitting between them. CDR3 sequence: CASTNQNNNEQFF. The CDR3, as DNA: TGTGCCAGCACAAATCAGAATAACAATGAGCAGTTCTTC.

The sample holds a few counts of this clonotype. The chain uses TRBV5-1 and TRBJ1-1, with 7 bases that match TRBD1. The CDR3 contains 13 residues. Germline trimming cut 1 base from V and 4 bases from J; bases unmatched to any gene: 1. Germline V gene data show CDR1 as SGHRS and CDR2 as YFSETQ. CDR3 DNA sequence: TGCGCCAGCAGCTTGACAGGGGTCACTGAAGCTTTCTTT. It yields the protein CASSLTGVTEAFF.

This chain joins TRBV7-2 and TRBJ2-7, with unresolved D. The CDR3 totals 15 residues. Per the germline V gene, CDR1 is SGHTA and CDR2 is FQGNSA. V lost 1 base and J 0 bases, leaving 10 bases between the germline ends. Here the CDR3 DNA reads TGTGCCAGCAGCTTAGACTTAGTAAGCTCCTACGAGCAGTACGTC. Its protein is CASSLDLVSSYEQYV.